A selection of T cell receptor beta chains follows, all from one sample in a study of cytomegalovirus exposure and HLA in healthy donors. Produced via immunoSEQ multiplex PCR; TCRdb's table is partial and in-frame only. The repertoire holds 120,000 or so clones, with more than 60% as singletons. The sequenced material came from PBMCs. These receptors came from a woman aged 50 to 65 in good health and CMV-seropositive. Each CDR3 is given with its conserved first and last residue. The D gene is left open where the match is weak.

V gene	D gene	J gene	CDR3 DNA	CDR3 protein
TRBV19	TRBD1	TRBJ1-2	TGTGCCAGTAGTCTCGACAGGGTGCCCTATGGCTACACCTTC	CASSLDRVPYGYTF
TRBV6-5	TRBD1	TRBJ1-5	TGTGCCAGCAGCAGCCGGACAGGGAGCAATCAGCCCCAGCATTTT	CASSSRTGSNQPQHF
TRBV19	-	TRBJ2-1	TGTGCCAGTAGTGAACGACTTAGTGAGCAGTTCTTC	CASSERLSEQFF
TRBV7-8	TRBD2	TRBJ2-1	TGTGCCAGCAGCGGTAGCGGGAGCTCCTACAATGAGCAGTTCTTC	CASSGSGSSYNEQFF
TRBV9	TRBD2	TRBJ2-5	TGTGCCAGCAGCGGACTAGCGGGGGGGTTAGAGACCCAGTACTTC	CASSGLAGGLETQYF
TRBV12-5	-	TRBJ2-7	TGTGCTAGTGGCTCCGGGTCTTACTACGAGCAGTACTTC	CASGSGSYYEQYF
TRBV11-2	-	TRBJ1-1	TGTGCCAGCAGCCCCCAGTGGGCCCAGAACACTGAAGCTTTCTTT	CASSPQWAQNTEAFF
TRBV27	-	TRBJ1-5	TGTGCCAGCAAGTTCCAGGGAAGGAATCAGCCCCAGCATTTT	CASKFQGRNQPQHF
TRBV4-3	TRBD1	TRBJ1-1	TGCGCCAGCAGCCAAGACGAGGGGGCGGACACTGAAGCTTTCTTT	CASSQDEGADTEAFF
TRBV9	-	TRBJ1-2	TGTGCCAGCAGCGCATACAGGGAGTTTTCGGGTGGCTACACCTTC	CASSAYREFSGGYTF
TRBV4-3	TRBD1	TRBJ1-2	TGCGCCAGCAGCCAAGATCTGGGGACAGGGCTTAACTATGGCTACACCTTC	CASSQDLGTGLNYGYTF
TRBV11-2	-	TRBJ1-5	TGTGCCAGCAGCTCAAATAAGGGGAGCAATCAGCCCCAGCATTTT	CASSSNKGSNQPQHF